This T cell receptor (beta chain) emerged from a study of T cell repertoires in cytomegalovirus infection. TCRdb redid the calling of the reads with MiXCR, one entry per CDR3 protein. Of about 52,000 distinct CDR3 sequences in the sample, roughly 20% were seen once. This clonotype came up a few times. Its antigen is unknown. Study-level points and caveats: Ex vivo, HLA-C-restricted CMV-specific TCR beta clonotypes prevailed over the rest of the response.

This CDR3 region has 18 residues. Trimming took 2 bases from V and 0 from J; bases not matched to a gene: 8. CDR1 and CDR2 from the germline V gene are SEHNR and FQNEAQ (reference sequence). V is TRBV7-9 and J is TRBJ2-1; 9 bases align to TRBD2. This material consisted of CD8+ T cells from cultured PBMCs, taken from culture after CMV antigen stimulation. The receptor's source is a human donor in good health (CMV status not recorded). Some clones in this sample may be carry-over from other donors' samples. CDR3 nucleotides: TGTGCCAGCAGCTTACTAGGGTCTAGCGGGATCTCCTACAATGAGCAGTTCTTC. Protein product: CASSLLGSSGISYNEQFF.